This T cell receptor (beta chain) was sequenced for a study of blood T cell repertoires in COVID-19. The CDR3 has 15 residues. The ends were cut back, 2 bases at V and 7 bases at J, with 12 bases in the middle. Per the germline V gene, CDR1 is MGHDK and CDR2 is SYGVNS. Authors' processing steps: Reference gene primer amplification in the assay estimated nucleated cell counts. Clones were sequenced by immunoSEQ multiplex PCR, and TCRdb holds only the in-frame ones, with some missing. For V, J and clone size, that table is used; D and trimming come from the DNA. The table lists approximately 150,000 clones, more than 75% of them singletons.

Sequenced: peripheral blood. The sequence was obtained from an elderly woman with COVID-19, enrolled during active disease. This sequence joins TRBV25-1 and TRBJ1-6; D unclear. CDR3 coding DNA: TGTGCCAGCAGTGAAGGGCTGGGTCTGAATTCACCCCTCCACTTT. This gives the protein CASSEGLGLNSPLHF.